This T cell receptor (beta chain) was documented in a study of monozygotic twins with inflammatory bowel disease. Study-level findings and limits: IBD patients shared fewer clonotypes with other individuals than healthy twins, especially patients with disease activity signs.

On this clonotype itself: The antigen remains unidentified.

TCRdb derives one entry per CDR3 protein from the 5' RACE reads, leaving out DNA. With around 210,000 distinct CDR3 sequences in the sample, the ten largest clones hold roughly 8%. CDR1 is MNHNY and CDR2 is SVGAGI in the germline V gene (reference sequence). This CDR3 region has 14 residues. The clonotype comes from a human donor with ulcerative colitis or Crohn's disease, or a healthy co-twin of an affected twin (not recorded which). The rearrangement links TRBV6-6 to TRBJ1-5; no DNA is available, so the TRBD1 call from TCRdb remains unchecked. Sequencing was done on a sample of blood. This CDR3 reads CASSHDRDNQPQHF.